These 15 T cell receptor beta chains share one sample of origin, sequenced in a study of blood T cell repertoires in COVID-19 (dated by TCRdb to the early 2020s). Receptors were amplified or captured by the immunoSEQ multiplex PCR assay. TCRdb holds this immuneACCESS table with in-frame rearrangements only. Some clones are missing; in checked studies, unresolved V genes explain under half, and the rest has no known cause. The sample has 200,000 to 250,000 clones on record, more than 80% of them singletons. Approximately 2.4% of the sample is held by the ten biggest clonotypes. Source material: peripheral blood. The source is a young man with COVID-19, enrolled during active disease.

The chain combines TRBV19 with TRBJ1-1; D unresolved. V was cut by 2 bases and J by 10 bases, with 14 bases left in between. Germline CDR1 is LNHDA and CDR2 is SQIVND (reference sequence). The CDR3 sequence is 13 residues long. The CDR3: CASSISLFEGAFF. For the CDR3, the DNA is TGTGCCAGTAGTATATCCCTATTTGAGGGAGCTTTCTTT.

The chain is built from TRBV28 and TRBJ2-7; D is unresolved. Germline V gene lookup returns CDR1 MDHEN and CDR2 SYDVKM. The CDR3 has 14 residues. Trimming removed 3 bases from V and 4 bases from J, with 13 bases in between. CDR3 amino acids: CASSFASDLYEQYF. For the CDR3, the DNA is TGTGCCAGCAGTTTCGCTAGTGACTTATACGAGCAGTACTTC.

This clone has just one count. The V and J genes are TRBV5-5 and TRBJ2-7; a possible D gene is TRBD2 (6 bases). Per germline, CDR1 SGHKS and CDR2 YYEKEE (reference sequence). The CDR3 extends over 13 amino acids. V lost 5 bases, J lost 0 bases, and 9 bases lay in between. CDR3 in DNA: TGTGCCAGCAGTTTGACTAGCTCCTACGAGCAGTACTTC. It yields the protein CASSLTSSYEQYF.

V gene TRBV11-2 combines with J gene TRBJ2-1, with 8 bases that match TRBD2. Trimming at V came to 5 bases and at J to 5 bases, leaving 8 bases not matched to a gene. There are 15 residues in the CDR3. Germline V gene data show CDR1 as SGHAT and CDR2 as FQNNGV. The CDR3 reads CASSPGTSWDNEQFF. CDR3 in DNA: TGTGCCAGCAGCCCGGGGACTAGTTGGGACAATGAGCAGTTCTTC.

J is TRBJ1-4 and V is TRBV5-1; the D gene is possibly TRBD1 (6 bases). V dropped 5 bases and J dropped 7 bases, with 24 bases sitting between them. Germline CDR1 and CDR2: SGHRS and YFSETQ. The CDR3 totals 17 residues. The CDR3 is CASSVPLQQGGSEKLFF. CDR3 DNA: TGCGCCAGCAGTGTCCCTCTTCAACAGGGCGGGAGTGAAAAACTGTTTTTT.

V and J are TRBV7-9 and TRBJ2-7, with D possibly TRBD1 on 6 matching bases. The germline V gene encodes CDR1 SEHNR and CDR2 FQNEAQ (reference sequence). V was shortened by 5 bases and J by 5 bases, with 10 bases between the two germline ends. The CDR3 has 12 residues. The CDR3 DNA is TGTGCCAGCAGCCCCCAGGGGAACGAGCAGTACTTC. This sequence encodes CASSPQGNEQYF.

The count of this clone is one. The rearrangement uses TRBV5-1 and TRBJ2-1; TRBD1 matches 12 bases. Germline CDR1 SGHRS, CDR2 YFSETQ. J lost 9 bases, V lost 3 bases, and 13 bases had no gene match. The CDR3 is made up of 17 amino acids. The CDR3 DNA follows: TGCGCCAGCAGCTGGGACAGGGGGCGAACTCTATACGTTGAGCAGTTCTTC. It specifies CASSWDRGRTLYVEQFF.

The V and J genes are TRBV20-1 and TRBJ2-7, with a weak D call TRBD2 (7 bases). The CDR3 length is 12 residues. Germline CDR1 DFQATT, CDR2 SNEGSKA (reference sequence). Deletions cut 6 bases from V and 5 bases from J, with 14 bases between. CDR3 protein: CSASSGGHEQYF. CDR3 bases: TGCAGTGCCAGTTCGGGGGGCCACGAGCAGTACTTC.

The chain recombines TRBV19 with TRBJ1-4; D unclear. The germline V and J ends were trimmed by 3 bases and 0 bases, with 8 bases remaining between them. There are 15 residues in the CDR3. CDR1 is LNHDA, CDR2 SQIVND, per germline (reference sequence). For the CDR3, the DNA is TGTGCCAGTAGTATGACGACAACAACTAATGAAAAACTGTTTTTT. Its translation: CASSMTTTTNEKLFF.

The CDR3 loop reads CASSMGASGNNEQFF. The DNA of the CDR3 is TGTGCCAGTAGTATGGGGGCTAGCGGGAACAATGAGCAGTTCTTC. This rearrangement joins TRBV19 to TRBJ2-1, with 9 bases that match TRBD2. The J segment lost 5 bases and the V segment lost 3 bases, leaving 5 bases of the junction unmatched. There are 15 residues in the CDR3. Germline V gene lookup returns CDR1 LNHDA and CDR2 SQIVND (reference sequence).

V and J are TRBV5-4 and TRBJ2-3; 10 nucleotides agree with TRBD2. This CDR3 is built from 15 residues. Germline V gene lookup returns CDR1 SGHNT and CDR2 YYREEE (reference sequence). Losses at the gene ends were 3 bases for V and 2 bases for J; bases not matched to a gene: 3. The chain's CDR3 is CASSSLAGATDTQYF. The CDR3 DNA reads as TGTGCCAGCAGCTCCCTAGCGGGAGCCACAGATACGCAGTATTTT.

The CDR3 region is CASSLASPGQGAPDTQYF. CDR3 DNA sequence: TGTGCCAGCAGCTTAGCGTCACCGGGACAGGGGGCCCCAGATACGCAGTATTTT. This chain uses TRBV7-2 with TRBJ2-3; 12 nucleotides match TRBD1. The ends lost 0 bases at V and 4 bases at J; junction bases unmatched: 8. CDR1 and CDR2 (germline): SGHTA, FQGNSA. The CDR3 is 18 amino acids.

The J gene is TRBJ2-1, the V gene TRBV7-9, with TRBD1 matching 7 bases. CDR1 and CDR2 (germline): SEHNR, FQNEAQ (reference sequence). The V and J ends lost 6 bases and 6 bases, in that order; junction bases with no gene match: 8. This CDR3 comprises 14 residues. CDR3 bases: TGTGCCAGCAGTCAAACGACAGGGACCAATGAGCAGTTCTTC. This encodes CASSQTTGTNEQFF.

CDR3 in amino acids: CASSSGQGRPEAFF. CDR3 DNA: TGTGCCAGCAGCTCGGGACAGGGGAGGCCTGAAGCTTTCTTT. The chain has TRBV7-9 and TRBJ1-1; 10 nucleotides agree with TRBD1. Germline V gene data show CDR1 as SEHNR and CDR2 as FQNEAQ (reference sequence). The CDR3 loop spans 14 amino acids. Germline trimming cut 4 bases from V and 6 bases from J; bases unmatched to any gene: 5.

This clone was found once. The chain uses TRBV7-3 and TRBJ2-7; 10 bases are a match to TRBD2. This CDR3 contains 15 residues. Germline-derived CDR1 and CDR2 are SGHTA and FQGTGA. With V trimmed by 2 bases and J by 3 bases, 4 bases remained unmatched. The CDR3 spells CASSLGLAGVYEQYF. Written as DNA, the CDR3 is TGTGCCAGCAGCTTAGGTCTAGCGGGAGTCTACGAGCAGTACTTC.